Presented here are 18 T cell receptor beta chains from one specimen sequenced in a study of T cells in Graves' hyperthyroidism and ophthalmopathy. RNA transcripts served as the template for amplifying TCR beta CDR3 regions. HTBI primers were the set used in a first-round RT-PCR of the TCR CDR3. TCRdb passed the multiplex PCR reads through MiXCR, listing each CDR3 protein once. The sample lists 550,000 to 600,000 distinct CDR3 sequences; around 46% were seen once. Sequenced sample: peripheral blood or thyroid tissue (not recorded which). The receptors here all came from an adult woman with Graves' disease, either hyperthyroidism or ophthalmopathy (not recorded which).

This clonotype occurred many times. V gene TRBV10-3 combines with J gene TRBJ2-7, with TRBD1 matching over 8 bases. Germline loops: CDR1 ENHRY, CDR2 SYGVKD. The CDR3 extends over 14 amino acids. After removal of 7 bases from V and 4 bases from J, the junction contained 9 bases not matched to a gene. The CDR3 protein is CAITRGQGGYEQYF. The CDR3 nucleotides read TGTGCCATCACCCGAGGACAGGGAGGTTACGAGCAGTACTTC.

This clonotype has ten or more counts. The chain combines TRBV13 with TRBJ2-7; maybe TRBD2 (6 bases). Per the germline V gene, CDR1 is PRHDT and CDR2 is FYEKMQ (reference sequence). This CDR3 region has 14 residues. The ends were cut back, 2 bases at V and 3 bases at J, with 11 bases in the middle. The CDR3 DNA reads as TGTGCCAGCAGCTTATCAGCGGGCCACTACGAGCAGTACTTC. Protein: CASSLSAGHYEQYF. Variable domain in full (rest from reference TRBV13 and TRBJ2-7): AAGVIQSPRHLIKEKRETATLKCYPIPRHDTVYWYQQGPGQDPQFLISFYEKMQSDKGSIPDRFSAQQFSDYHSELNMSSLELGDSALYFCASSLSAGHYEQYFGPGTRLTVT.

This clonotype appeared many times. The chain is built from TRBV19 and TRBJ1-2, with D hard to call. CDR3 length: 14 amino acids. The V end was cut by 7 bases, the J end by 1 base, with 13 bases between. The germline CDR1 and CDR2 sequences are LNHDA and SQIVND (reference sequence). The DNA for the CDR3 is TGTGCCAGTACCCACCTGATGGTTAACTATGGCTACACCTTC. This sequence encodes CASTHLMVNYGYTF. Full variable domain (missing parts from reference TRBV19 and TRBJ1-2): DGGITQSPKYLFRKEGQNVTLSCEQNLNHDAMYWYRQDPGQGLRLIYYSQIVNDFQKGDIAEGYSVSREKKESFPLTVTSAQKNPTAFYLCASTHLMVNYGYTFGSGTRLTVV.

This clonotype came up once. V usage is TRBV2 and J usage is TRBJ1-5; D call uncertain. Trimming cost V 2 bases and J 7 bases, with 12 bases left between them. The CDR3 loop spans 14 amino acids. The V gene's germline CDR1 is SNHLY and CDR2 FYNNEI. The CDR3 DNA is TGTGCCAGCAGTGAATCCGGGTCTGGACAGCCCCAGCATTTT. This gives the protein CASSESGSGQPQHF.

This clonotype was recorded at least ten times. The chain carries TRBV13 and TRBJ1-5; D may be TRBD1 (5 bases). Trimming pared 5 bases from V and 6 bases from J, leaving 11 bases between. The CDR3 is 13 residues long. Germline CDR1 is PRHDT and CDR2 is FYEKMQ (reference sequence). The CDR3 coding sequence is TGTGCCAGCAGCCCGGGGACTAGTCAGCCCCAGCATTTT. Its translation: CASSPGTSQPQHF.

This clonotype was seen ten or more times. The CDR3 sequence is CASSLRDRVHQPQHF. DNA for the CDR3: TGTGCCAGTTCGCTCCGGGACAGGGTCCATCAGCCCCAGCATTTT. The V call is TRBV19, the J call TRBJ1-5; 9 positions match TRBD1. The ends lost 8 bases at V and 5 bases at J; junction bases unmatched: 10. The CDR3 length is 15 residues. Germline lookup yields CDR1 LNHDA and CDR2 SQIVND (reference sequence).

V and J are TRBV28 and TRBJ1-1; possible D gene TRBD1, 5 bases. V was trimmed by 3 bases and J by 5 bases, leaving 13 bases between them. The germline V gene encodes CDR1 MDHEN and CDR2 SYDVKM. CDR3 length: 14 residues. CDR3 sequence: CASSLQGGWTEAFF. CDR3 in DNA: TGTGCCAGCAGTTTGCAGGGAGGTTGGACTGAAGCTTTCTTT.

The genes are TRBV2 and TRBJ2-1, with D unclear. The germline V and J ends were trimmed by 3 bases and 8 bases, with 8 bases remaining between them. The germline CDR1 and CDR2 sequences are SNHLY and FYNNEI. This CDR3 comprises 12 residues. The CDR3 DNA sequence: TGTGCCAGCAGTGAGGTGGGTGATGAGCAGTTCTTC. Protein sequence: CASSEVGDEQFF.

The rearrangement uses TRBV7-9 and TRBJ2-7, with D tentatively TRBD2 (6 bases). The CDR3 length is 14 residues. The germline gives CDR1 SEHNR, CDR2 FQNEAQ (reference sequence). The V end lost 1 base, the J end lost 2 bases, and 9 bases lay between the germline ends. In nucleotides, the CDR3 is TGTGCCAGCAGCTTAGATCCTAGCGCCTACGAGCAGTACTTC. It specifies CASSLDPSAYEQYF.

The rearrangement joins TRBV10-3 to TRBJ1-3, with 7 bases that match TRBD1. J was trimmed by 2 bases and V by 3 bases; bases with no gene match: 7. The CDR3 consists of 16 residues. Looked up from germline, CDR1 is ENHRY and CDR2 is SYGVKD. The DNA of the CDR3 is TGTGCCATCAGTGATGTGGGGACAGCCACTGGAAACACCATATATTTT. As protein: CAISDVGTATGNTIYF.

The V and J genes are TRBV9 and TRBJ1-1, with 7 bases aligning to TRBD1. The CDR3 spans 17 residues. Germline CDR1 is SGDLS and CDR2 is YYNGEE. Trimming at V came to 4 bases and at J to 2 bases, leaving 14 bases not matched to a gene. The CDR3: CASSQWGGAGGNTEAFF. As DNA, the CDR3 is TGTGCCAGCAGCCAATGGGGGGGGGCAGGGGGAAACACTGAAGCTTTCTTT.

This clonotype occurred many times. V is TRBV12-3 or TRBV12-4 and J is TRBJ2-7; D is perhaps TRBD1 (5 bases). The CDR3 runs to 15 residues. Trimming took 3 bases from V and 3 from J, leaving 15 bases between them. The CDR3 nucleotides are TGTGCCAGCAGTTTCGGACACTCGGAGAGCTACGAGCAGTACTTC. This gives the protein CASSFGHSESYEQYF.

With regard to this clonotype: One end of the junction does not line up with germline, which may come from a read error. The gene calls are TRBV11-2 and TRBJ2-5, with 8 bases aligning to TRBD2. The J call is doubtful: the DNA matches TRBJ2-7 better. CDR1 SGHAT and CDR2 FQNNGV come from the germline V gene. This CDR3 has 13 amino acids. CDR3 loop: CVSSVSGKPEQYF. The DNA for the CDR3 is TGTGTCAGCAGCGTTAGCGGGAAACCCGAGCAGTACTTC.

Concerning this clonotype itself: An end of the junction does not agree with germline; a read error may underlie this. The chain carries TRBV2 and TRBJ1-3; D remains unclear. This CDR3 spans 12 amino acids. Germline V gene sequence: CDR1 SNHLY, CDR2 FYNNEI. CDR3 coding DNA: TGTGCCAGCAATGAAGGTGGAAACACCATATATTTT. Translating it yields CASNEGGNTIYF.

V usage is TRBV4-1 and J usage is TRBJ2-7; 8 bases are a match to TRBD1. Germline trimming cut 6 bases from V and 9 bases from J; bases unmatched to any gene: 10. The CDR3 sequence is 13 residues long. The germline gives CDR1 MGHRA, CDR2 YSYEKL. The CDR3 sequence: CASRKTGDLRQYF. Written as DNA, the CDR3 is TGCGCCAGCAGAAAGACAGGGGACTTGCGGCAGTACTTC.

The J gene is TRBJ2-2, the V gene TRBV4-2; 10 bases are a match to TRBD2. CDR3 length equals 17 residues. The J segment lost 4 bases and the V segment lost 4 bases, leaving 9 bases of the junction unmatched. The germline gives CDR1 LGHNA, CDR2 YNFKEQ. The CDR3 spells CASSLQPGLATTGELFF. Written as DNA, the CDR3 is TGTGCCAGCAGCCTTCAACCGGGACTAGCGACCACCGGGGAGCTGTTTTTT.

This clonotype showed up many times. For the CDR3, the DNA is TGTGCCACCAGTGAGGGGAGGAACACTGAAGCTTTCTTT. Encoded protein: CATSEGRNTEAFF. This rearrangement joins TRBV24-1 to TRBJ1-1; unclear D gene. This CDR3 has 13 amino acids. From germline, CDR1 is KGHDR and CDR2 SFDVKD. Trimming took 4 bases from V and 1 from J, leaving 6 bases between them.

A remark on this clonotype: A much larger clonotype is one base distant, so this may be a read error. The CDR3 DNA reads as TGTGCCAGCAGTTTATTTGAGGGATGGTCTCAGCCCCAGCATTTT. It specifies CASSLFEGWSQPQHF. The V and J genes are TRBV12-3 or TRBV12-4 and TRBJ1-5; the D is unclear. The length of the CDR3 is 15 residues. V was shortened by 2 bases and J by 6 bases, with 14 bases between the two germline ends.